This T cell receptor beta chain was profiled in a study of cytomegalovirus exposure and HLA in healthy donors. This CDR3 contains 15 residues. The V gene lost 5 bases and the J gene lost 5 bases, with 13 bases spanning the gap. Germline V gives CDR1 SEHNR, CDR2 FQNEAQ (reference sequence). This clone was picked up a small number of times. Sequencing was performed with immunoSEQ multiplex PCR; in TCRdb, only in-frame clones are kept and a portion is missing. The sample has 120,000 to 150,000 clones; roughly four fifths are singletons. A 120-subject validation cohort, separate from the 666-subject first cohort, supplied the donors.

Sequenced sample: PBMCs. The chain employs TRBV7-9 and TRBJ1-6; D gene uncertain. The receptor's source is a woman in her twenties or thirties in good health and CMV-seronegative. The CDR3 reads CASSPGLSNNSPLHF. CDR3 in DNA: TGTGCCAGCAGCCCCGGTTTGAGCAATAATTCACCCCTCCACTTT.